The 22 T cell receptor beta chains below all came from one sample that was sequenced in a study of blood T cell repertoires in COVID-19. Assay: immunoSEQ multiplex PCR; the TCRdb copy retains only in-frame clones and omits some. The sample holds more than 65,000 clones, roughly 80% seen once. The source material was peripheral blood. The receptors derive from a human donor in a cohort sampled during active COVID-19.

As DNA, the CDR3 is TGTGCCAGCGCTTCCGGGACAGTGAGCTCTGGGGCCAACGTCCTGACTTTC. Its translation: CASASGTVSSGANVLTF. The chain recombines TRBV21-1 with TRBJ2-6; the table's D gene call, TRBD1, was not cross checked with the DNA. TRBV21-1 is a recognized pseudogene. This CDR3 contains 17 residues.

This sequence joins TRBV16 and TRBJ1-2; D is possibly TRBD1 (6 bases). The ends were cut back, 0 bases at V and 8 bases at J, with 13 bases in the middle. The CDR3 length is 14 residues. Germline V gene lookup returns CDR1 KGHSY and CDR2 FQNENV. Written as DNA, the CDR3 is TGTGCCAGCAGCCAATCAGCAGGGGTAGACGGCTACACCTTC. It yields the protein CASSQSAGVDGYTF.

The genes are TRBV5-1 and TRBJ2-2; 8 bases are shared with TRBD2. CDR3 size: 14 residues. The ends lost 4 bases at V and 6 bases at J; junction bases unmatched: 5. Germline loops: CDR1 SGHRS, CDR2 YFSETQ. DNA of the CDR3: TGCGCCAGCAGCCTGACTAGCGCTGCCGGGGAGCTGTTTTTT. It specifies CASSLTSAAGELFF.

The chain joins TRBV19 to TRBJ1-5; TRBD1 is a possible D gene (5 bases). The CDR3 sequence is 14 residues long. The germline CDR1 and CDR2 sequences are LNHDA and SQIVND (reference sequence). V was trimmed by 8 bases and J by 0 bases, leaving 11 bases between them. The CDR3 is CASSQGTSNQPQHF. The CDR3 region has the DNA TGTGCCAGTTCGCAGGGAACTAGCAATCAGCCCCAGCATTTT.

This chain connects TRBV27 to TRBJ2-3; 13 bases align to TRBD2. Germline CDR1 is MNHEY and CDR2 is SMNVEV (reference sequence). CDR3 size: 16 residues. V lost 5 bases and J lost 5; bases outside the gene matches: 7. CDR3 sequence: CASSAWTSGSGDTQYF. DNA for the CDR3: TGTGCCAGCAGTGCTTGGACTAGCGGGAGTGGAGATACGCAGTATTTT.

This clone was recorded only once. This chain joins TRBV19 and TRBJ2-7, with TRBD2 as a possible D gene (6 bases). The length of the CDR3 is 17 residues. CDR1 LNHDA and CDR2 SQIVND come from the germline V gene (reference sequence). V was trimmed by 3 bases and J by 0 bases, leaving 18 bases between them. The CDR3: CASSINSAGRSSYEQYF. The CDR3 region has the DNA TGTGCCAGTAGTATCAATTCGGCGGGAAGGAGCTCCTACGAGCAGTACTTC.

V and J are TRBV21-1 and TRBJ2-1; TRBD2, the D gene given by the table, was not confirmed from the DNA. TRBV21-1 is shown as a pseudogene. This CDR3 has 16 amino acids. CDR3 loop: CASSKPGRGPYNEQFF. CDR3 in DNA: TGTGCCAGCAGCAAACCTGGGCGGGGGCCCTACAATGAGCAGTTCTTC.

V is TRBV6-6 and J is TRBJ1-5; 7 bases match TRBD1. Trimming removed 5 bases from V and 1 base from J; junction bases left unmatched: 8. The CDR3 covers 16 residues. The germline gives CDR1 MNHNY, CDR2 SVGAGI (reference sequence). CDR3 DNA sequence: TGTGCCAGCAGTCGAGGAACGGGACAGAGCAATCAGCCCCAGCATTTT. Translating gives CASSRGTGQSNQPQHF.

V usage is TRBV2 and J usage is TRBJ2-2, with 10 positions matching TRBD2. Germline-derived CDR1 and CDR2 are SNHLY and FYNNEI. The CDR3 spans 15 residues. After removal of 6 bases from V and 4 bases from J, the junction contained 5 bases not matched to a gene. The CDR3 region has the DNA TGTGCCAGCAGGGCAAGGACTAGCGGCACCGGGGAGCTGTTTTTT. It specifies CASRARTSGTGELFF.

V gene TRBV11-2 combines with J gene TRBJ1-3; no firm D call. Germline assignment: CDR1 SGHAT and CDR2 FQNNGV. CDR3 length: 15 amino acids. Trimming shortened V by 1 base and J by 0 bases, and 7 bases separated the two germline ends. DNA for the CDR3: TGTGCCAGCAGCTTAGGTTCGAGCTCTGGAAACACCATATATTTT. It is translated as CASSLGSSSGNTIYF.

The chain has TRBV14 and TRBJ1-1; 9 bases match TRBD1. This CDR3 is 16 amino acids long. The V gene's germline CDR1 is SGHDN and CDR2 FVKESK. J lost 5 bases, V lost 4 bases, and 11 bases had no gene match. The CDR3 DNA is TGTGCCAGCAGCCTGCGTTCGGGACAGGGAAGGACTGAAGCTTTCTTT. This codes for CASSLRSGQGRTEAFF.

The chain recombines TRBV4-2 with TRBJ1-1, with D uncertain. The V gene's germline CDR1 is LGHNA and CDR2 YNFKEQ. The V gene lost 0 bases and the J gene lost 0 bases, with 8 bases spanning the gap. There are 15 residues in the CDR3. The CDR3 DNA reads as TGTGCCAGCAGCCAAGAGGGCGGGGTGAACACTGAAGCTTTCTTT. It is translated as CASSQEGGVNTEAFF.

This clone was detected only a few times. The chain employs TRBV5-6 and TRBJ1-2, with D maybe TRBD1 (6 bases). V lost 0 bases to trimming and J lost 6 bases, with 9 bases between them. The CDR3 is made up of 13 amino acids. Germline CDR1 and CDR2: SGHDT and YYEEEE. CDR3 sequence: CASSLDREHGYTF. CDR3 coding DNA: TGTGCCAGCAGCTTGGACAGGGAACATGGCTACACCTTC.

The chain couples TRBV10-2 to TRBJ2-2; 10 nucleotides match TRBD1. Trimming cost V 6 bases and J 6 bases; bases outside gene matches: 10. CDR1 WSHSY and CDR2 SAAADI come from the germline V gene. The CDR3 is made up of 16 amino acids. The CDR3 sequence is CASRDPGQGFAGELFF. DNA of the CDR3: TGCGCCAGCAGGGACCCGGGACAGGGGTTCGCCGGGGAGCTGTTTTTT.

The J gene is TRBJ2-5, the V gene TRBV30, with D maybe TRBD2 (6 bases). V lost 0 bases to trimming and J lost 5 bases, with 10 bases between them. Germline CDR1 and CDR2: GTSNPN and SVGIG (reference sequence). The CDR3 has 13 amino acids. DNA for the CDR3: TGTGCCTGGAGTGTCGCGGGGACGGAGACCCAGTACTTC. It specifies CAWSVAGTETQYF.

This rearrangement joins TRBV27 to TRBJ2-7, with 7 nucleotides matching TRBD2. Trimming removed 2 bases from V and 1 base from J; junction bases left unmatched: 5. The germline gives CDR1 MNHEY, CDR2 SMNVEV (reference sequence). This CDR3 region has 15 residues. The CDR3 region has the DNA TGTGCCAGCAGTTTAGGCGGGGGTTCATCCTACGAGCAGTACTTC. Translating gives CASSLGGGSSYEQYF.

V and J are TRBV7-2 and TRBJ1-1; D might be TRBD1 (6 bases). The germline V gene has CDR1 SGHTA and CDR2 FQGNSA. V lost 5 bases and J lost 6, with 10 bases in between. This CDR3 has 12 amino acids. The CDR3 spells CASSIRTAEAFF. The CDR3 DNA is TGTGCCAGCAGCATTCGGACAGCTGAAGCTTTCTTT.

The J gene is TRBJ2-1, the V gene TRBV4-2; 11 bases line up with TRBD2. Germline V CDR1 and CDR2: LGHNA, YNFKEQ. The V segment lost 4 bases and the J segment 0 bases; nucleotides outside the gene matches: 5. The CDR3 spans 17 residues. CDR3 DNA: TGTGCCAGCAGCCGCGGGACTAGCGGTAGCTCCTACAATGAGCAGTTCTTC. Its protein product is CASSRGTSGSSYNEQFF.

This chain joins TRBV27 and TRBJ1-1; possible D gene TRBD1, 5 bases. CDR1 is MNHEY and CDR2 is SMNVEV in the germline V gene (reference sequence). The CDR3 loop spans 13 amino acids. V was cut by 1 base and J by 7 bases, with 10 bases left in between. The CDR3 DNA is TGTGCCAGCAGTTTATTAGGGGCCGATGAAGCTTTCTTT. It translates to CASSLLGADEAFF.

The rearrangement uses TRBV10-3 and TRBJ1-1; no clear D gene. Trimming left V 6 bases short and J 4 bases short, with 12 bases between. Germline lookup yields CDR1 ENHRY and CDR2 SYGVKD. This CDR3 has 13 amino acids. CDR3: CAISLQGSTEAFF. The CDR3 DNA reads as TGTGCCATCAGCCTTCAAGGGAGCACTGAAGCTTTCTTT.

The chain links TRBV6-5 to TRBJ2-7; 8 bases line up with TRBD1. The junction had 9 bases not matched to a gene; V was cut back by 6 bases and J by 8 bases. This CDR3 spans 13 amino acids. Germline V gene lookup returns CDR1 MNHEY and CDR2 SVGAGI. The CDR3 DNA reads as TGTGCCAGCAGCCACAGAGACAGGGGCCAGCAGTACTTC. This encodes CASSHRDRGQQYF.

The chain links TRBV2 to TRBJ1-1; 10 nucleotides agree with TRBD1. V trimming: 5 bases; J trimming: 5 bases; junction bases outside the gene matches: 5. The CDR3 sequence is 14 residues long. Per the germline V gene, CDR1 is SNHLY and CDR2 is FYNNEI. The CDR3 DNA follows: TGTGCCAGCAGTAGACAGGGGGCGTATACTGAAGCTTTCTTT. Encoded protein: CASSRQGAYTEAFF.